The next 25 T cell receptor beta chains were all read from a single sample in a study of T cell repertoires in cytomegalovirus infection. TCRdb processed the reads anew with MiXCR; each CDR3 protein has one entry. The data hold nearly 700,000 distinct CDR3 sequences, with around 30% observed a single time. Their antigens remain unidentified. The sequencing used cultured PBMCs, collected from culture after CMV antigen stimulation. The receptors were sampled from a human donor in good health (CMV status not recorded). Some clones in this sample may be carry-over from other donors' samples.

The V and J genes are TRBV25-1 and TRBJ2-1, with unresolved D. The germline gives CDR1 MGHDK, CDR2 SYGVNS. The CDR3 totals 14 residues. V lost 1 base and J lost 12, with 16 bases in between. For the CDR3, the DNA is TGTGCCAGCAGTGAATGGGGAAAGTCGGATGGGCAGTTCTTC. Encoded protein: CASSEWGKSDGQFF.

The chain combines TRBV20-1 with TRBJ2-5, with TRBD1 as a possible D gene (5 bases). V lost 3 bases to trimming and J lost 1 base, with 6 bases between them. This CDR3 spans 12 amino acids. Looked up from germline, CDR1 is DFQATT and CDR2 is SNEGSKA (reference sequence). The chain's CDR3 is CSARDTQETQYF. Written as DNA, the CDR3 is TGCAGTGCTAGGGACACCCAAGAGACCCAGTACTTC.

This clonotype was seen only a few times. The chain recombines TRBV7-2 with TRBJ1-2, with 7 bases aligning to TRBD1. The germline gives CDR1 SGHTA, CDR2 FQGNSA. V was pared by 3 bases and J by 0 bases, with 10 bases of the junction left unmatched. This CDR3 is 17 amino acids long. The CDR3 region has the DNA TGTGCCAGCAGCTTCAAGCCCACAGGGGCCCCTAACTATGGCTACACCTTC. Translating gives CASSFKPTGAPNYGYTF.

The V call is TRBV7-6, the J call TRBJ1-1, with D tentatively TRBD1 (5 bases). V lost 1 base and J 5 bases, leaving 17 bases between the germline ends. This CDR3 comprises 16 residues. Germline V CDR1 and CDR2: SGHVS, FNYEAQ. CDR3 loop: CASSLEGDGGGTEAFF. The CDR3 DNA reads as TGTGCCAGCAGCTTAGAAGGGGACGGTGGCGGGACTGAAGCTTTCTTT.

The chain uses TRBV4-1 and TRBJ2-7, with unresolved D. V was trimmed by 0 bases and J by 2 bases, leaving 11 bases between them. Germline values: CDR1 MGHRA, CDR2 YSYEKL. The CDR3 length is 15 residues. CDR3 nucleotide sequence: TGCGCCAGCAGCCAAGAAGCCTGGGGTGCCTACGAGCAGTACTTC. Protein sequence: CASSQEAWGAYEQYF.

This clonotype was counted at least ten times. This chain uses TRBV7-2 with TRBJ2-5; TRBD2 matches 8 bases. Losses at the gene ends were 5 bases for V and 2 bases for J; bases not matched to a gene: 13. Germline V gene lookup returns CDR1 SGHTA and CDR2 FQGNSA. The CDR3 has 17 amino acids. CDR3 DNA: TGTGCCAGCAGCATGCCGGCCCCGGGACTAGGGCAAGAGACCCAGTACTTC. This gives the protein CASSMPAPGLGQETQYF. Full variable domain (rest looked up from reference TRBV7-2 and TRBJ2-5): GAGVSQSPSNKVTEKGKDVELRCDPISGHTALYWYRQSLGQGLEFLIYFQGNSAPDKSGLPSDRFSAERTGGSVSTLTIQRTQQEDSAVYLCASSMPAPGLGQETQYFGPGTRLLVL.

In its sample, this clonotype was seen once. V gene TRBV6-8 combines with J gene TRBJ2-5; no reliable D call. Germline CDR1 and CDR2: MNHGY and SAAAGT. V lost 7 bases to trimming and J lost 4 bases, with 16 bases between them. The CDR3 runs to 14 residues. The CDR3 DNA reads TGTGCCAGCACCGATGACAAGACCCGAGAGACCCAGTACTTC. Its protein product is CASTDDKTRETQYF.

The chain couples TRBV18 to TRBJ1-3; D is unclear. V lost 6 bases, J lost 0 bases, and 9 bases lay in between. Germline V gene data show CDR1 as KGHSH and CDR2 as LQKENI. This CDR3 is 14 amino acids long. This CDR3 is CASSEVDSGNTIYF. The CDR3 DNA sequence: TGTGCCAGCTCGGAGGTGGACTCTGGAAACACCATATATTTT.

On this clonotype: At one of its ends the junction is not consistent with the germline gene, which may arise from a read error. V and J are TRBV6-5 and TRBJ2-7; 7 bases fit TRBD1. The CDR3 has 17 residues. Per germline, CDR1 MNHEY and CDR2 SVGAGI. The CDR3 DNA reads as TGTGCCAGCAGTTATCGTCATGCGGACAGGATGGTGTGCCGTGAAGACTTC. Translated: CASSYRHADRMVCREDF.

J is TRBJ2-7 and V is TRBV7-6; the match to TRBD1 covers 8 bases. Losses at the gene ends were 6 bases for V and 4 bases for J; bases not matched to a gene: 8. The CDR3 runs to 14 residues. Germline CDR1 reads SGHVS; CDR2 reads FNYEAQ. The CDR3 protein is CASRPGTGGYEQYF. CDR3 nucleotide sequence: TGTGCCAGCAGACCCGGGACAGGCGGATACGAGCAGTACTTC.

The genes are TRBV7-2 and TRBJ2-7; 7 bases line up with TRBD2. The V gene's germline CDR1 is SGHTA and CDR2 FQGNSA. Trimming at V came to 2 bases and at J to 4 bases, leaving 14 bases not matched to a gene. The CDR3 length is 17 residues. The chain's CDR3 is CASSLIMRAGEPYEQYF. As DNA, the CDR3 is TGTGCCAGCAGCTTAATCATGAGGGCGGGGGAACCGTACGAGCAGTACTTC.

The chain combines TRBV12-3 or TRBV12-4 with TRBJ2-2; D call uncertain. CDR3 length equals 15 residues. V dropped 6 bases and J dropped 6 bases, with 17 bases sitting between them. CDR3 coding DNA: TGTGCCAGCAGCGCCCCTAGGACGCTCCCCGGGGAGCTGTTTTTT. It specifies CASSAPRTLPGELFF.

As to this clonotype: The germline gene is not matched at one end of the junction; a read error may be the cause. V gene TRBV7-7 combines with J gene TRBJ2-3, with a possible D match to TRBD1 (6 bases). This CDR3 has 15 residues. The germline CDR1 and CDR2 sequences are SSHAT and FNYEAQ (reference sequence). CDR3 nucleotide sequence: TGTGCCGGCAGCTCGAAGTGGACAGTCGGAGATACGCAGTATTTT. It codes for CAGSSKWTVGDTQYF.

A few counts support this clonotype. The V and J genes are TRBV23-1 and TRBJ2-2; possible D gene TRBD2, 6 bases. TRBV23-1 is filed as an ORF, its function uncertain. The CDR3 has 19 residues. The V end lost 0 bases, the J end lost 3 bases, and 20 bases lay between the germline ends. The CDR3: CASSQSGEESRCDTGELFF. The CDR3 nucleotides read TGCGCCAGCAGTCAATCGGGGGAGGAGAGTCGGTGCGACACCGGGGAGCTGTTTTTT.

V is TRBV7-8 and J is TRBJ1-4, with D uncertain. With 2 bases removed from V and 6 bases from J, the gap between germline ends came to 13 bases. The CDR3 is made up of 15 amino acids. The germline gives CDR1 SGHVS, CDR2 FQNEAQ. The CDR3 coding sequence is TGTGCCAGCAGCTTAAGACCAGCCATGGATGAAAAACTGTTTTTT. This encodes CASSLRPAMDEKLFF.

This sequence joins TRBV19 and TRBJ1-5; D is ambiguous. In germline, CDR1 is LNHDA, CDR2 SQIVND (reference sequence). V was trimmed by 7 bases and J by 2 bases, leaving 12 bases between them. The CDR3 is 14 residues long. The CDR3 loop reads CASTRPGGNQPQHF. Here the CDR3 DNA reads TGTGCCAGTACCCGCCCCGGGGGCAATCAGCCCCAGCATTTT.

This chain joins TRBV5-1 and TRBJ2-1; D is perhaps TRBD1 (5 bases). The CDR3 consists of 14 residues. The germline CDR1 and CDR2 sequences are SGHRS and YFSETQ. The V and J ends lost 3 bases and 10 bases respectively, with 17 bases between them. CDR3 sequence (DNA): TGCGCCAGCAGCTCACTGACAGCCCAAAGGGAGCAGTTCTTC. As protein: CASSSLTAQREQFF.

The chain carries TRBV6-2 or TRBV6-3 and TRBJ1-2; D is unclear. Trimming left V 8 bases short and J 8 bases short, with 21 bases between. The CDR3 is made up of 14 amino acids. The germline gives CDR1 MNHEY, CDR2 SVGEGT. CDR3 DNA: TGTGCCAGCGGAGAGAAGGGAACGAGTGCGGGCTACACCTTC. It yields the protein CASGEKGTSAGYTF.

The genes are TRBV7-9 and TRBJ2-7; D is undetermined. The CDR3 has 13 amino acids. Germline assignment: CDR1 SEHNR and CDR2 FQNEAQ (reference sequence). V was pared by 4 bases and J by 5 bases, with 12 bases between. CDR3 bases: TGTGCCAGCAGCTCCCTTGGGCCCCACGAGCAGTACTTC. Protein: CASSSLGPHEQYF.

The genes are TRBV11-2 and TRBJ2-1; D is possibly TRBD2 (5 bases). Germline-derived CDR1 and CDR2 are SGHAT and FQNNGV. Trimming pared 3 bases from V and 15 bases from J, leaving 21 bases between. The CDR3 loop spans 14 amino acids. As DNA, the CDR3 is TGTGCCAGCAGCTTTTCCCTCTTGGGGAGCAGCCTGTTCTTC. Its translation: CASSFSLLGSSLFF.

This clonotype was recorded at least ten times. The chain uses TRBV11-2 and TRBJ1-1, with D unresolved. This CDR3 contains 11 residues. The V end lost 6 bases, the J end lost 9 bases, and 11 bases lay between the germline ends. The germline gives CDR1 SGHAT, CDR2 FQNNGV. The CDR3 is CASRLRRKAFF. The DNA of the CDR3 is TGTGCCAGCAGGCTGAGACGGAAAGCTTTCTTT.

CDR3 sequence: CATSRTSDTDTQYF. The CDR3, as DNA: TGTGCCACCAGCAGGACTAGCGATACAGATACGCAGTATTTT. The chain links TRBV15 to TRBJ2-3, with TRBD2 matching over 8 bases. The CDR3 is made up of 14 amino acids. CDR1 LNHNV and CDR2 YYDKDF come from the germline V gene (reference sequence). The junction had 2 bases not matched to a gene; V was cut back by 3 bases and J by 3 bases.

V gene TRBV12-3 or TRBV12-4 combines with J gene TRBJ1-1; D gene uncertain. The length of the CDR3 is 11 residues. V shed 2 bases and J shed 8 bases, with 6 bases lying between them. CDR3 sequence: CASSLMAEAFF. CDR3 nucleotides: TGTGCCAGCAGTTTAATGGCAGAAGCTTTCTTT.

The rearrangement uses TRBV6-1 and TRBJ1-1; the match to TRBD1 covers 7 bases. Losses at the gene ends were 9 bases for V and 0 bases for J; bases not matched to a gene: 10. The CDR3 sequence is 15 residues long. Germline V gene sequence: CDR1 MNHNS, CDR2 SASEGT. CDR3 sequence reads: CASPRTGLMNTEAFF. In nucleotides, the CDR3 is TGTGCCAGTCCCCGGACAGGCCTCATGAACACTGAAGCTTTCTTT.

The chain carries TRBV12-3 or TRBV12-4 and TRBJ2-3; TRBD1 is a possible D gene (5 bases). Trimming left V 8 bases short and J 4 bases short, with 19 bases between. The CDR3 sequence is 15 residues long. CDR3 nucleotide sequence: TGTGCCAGCCAAGGGGCAGGGCTTGTCCCAGATACGCAGTATTTT. Translating gives CASQGAGLVPDTQYF.